The 32 T cell receptor beta chains reported below all come from one sample, sequenced in a study of blood T cell repertoires in COVID-19. Assay: immunoSEQ multiplex PCR; the TCRdb copy retains only in-frame clones and omits some. This table holds roughly 200,000 clones, approximately 83% found once. The specimen was peripheral blood. These receptors all come from a man aged 50-59 years with active or convalescent COVID-19.

The chain couples TRBV5-5 to TRBJ2-2, with TRBD1 matching 7 bases. J was trimmed by 3 bases and V by 0 bases; bases with no gene match: 2. The CDR3 loop spans 15 amino acids. The germline gives CDR1 SGHKS, CDR2 YYEKEE (reference sequence). The DNA of the CDR3 is TGTGCCAGCAGCTTGGAAGGGGGCTACACCGGGGAGCTGTTTTTT. Encoded protein: CASSLEGGYTGELFF.

The chain is built from TRBV30 and TRBJ1-3; no reliable D call. The CDR3 extends over 14 amino acids. Germline CDR1 GTSNPN, CDR2 SVGIG (reference sequence). V was trimmed by 0 bases and J by 0 bases, leaving 6 bases between them. CDR3 protein: CAWSVTGSGNTIYF. The DNA for the CDR3 is TGTGCCTGGAGTGTAACCGGCTCTGGAAACACCATATATTTT.

This chain joins TRBV19 and TRBJ1-5, with 7 bases matching TRBD1. CDR3 length: 12 residues. Germline values: CDR1 LNHDA, CDR2 SQIVND (reference sequence). V was pared by 6 bases and J by 5 bases, with 1 base of the junction left unmatched. CDR3 nucleotides: TGTGCCAGTAGACAGGGGTATCAGCCCCAGCATTTT. Protein product: CASRQGYQPQHF.

The rearrangement links TRBV19 to TRBJ1-1; no firm D call. The ends were cut back, 5 bases at V and 0 bases at J, with 4 bases in the middle. CDR3 length: 12 amino acids. Germline V gives CDR1 LNHDA, CDR2 SQIVND (reference sequence). CDR3 in amino acids: CASSQVNTEAFF. CDR3 sequence (DNA): TGTGCCAGTAGTCAGGTGAACACTGAAGCTTTCTTT.

The chain joins TRBV10-3 to TRBJ2-3, with TRBD1 identical over 10 bases. Germline V CDR1 and CDR2: ENHRY, SYGVKD. The CDR3 totals 15 residues. Unmatched junction bases numbered 9, after V lost 7 bases and J lost 5 bases. The CDR3 is CAITRRTGGVDTQYF. The CDR3, as DNA: TGTGCCATCACTAGAAGGACAGGGGGTGTAGATACGCAGTATTTT.

The V and J genes are TRBV29-1 and TRBJ2-7, with D perhaps TRBD2 (7 bases). The V end lost 4 bases, the J end lost 0 bases, and 19 bases lay between the germline ends. This CDR3 region has 16 residues. Germline V gene lookup returns CDR1 SQVTM and CDR2 ANQGSEA. Written as DNA, the CDR3 is TGCAGCGTTGGTGGACGGGGGCGGGGGAGCTCCTACGAGCAGTACTTC. It is translated as CSVGGRGRGSSYEQYF.

This rearrangement joins TRBV5-1 to TRBJ2-5; 8 bases agree with TRBD2. The CDR3 length is 14 residues. Per the germline V gene, CDR1 is SGHRS and CDR2 is YFSETQ. V shed 4 bases and J 3 bases; nucleotides not matched to a gene: 5. The DNA for the CDR3 is TGCGCCAGCAGCCGGGGGGGCGGAGAAGAGACCCAGTACTTC. This translates into CASSRGGGEETQYF.

V and J are TRBV6-1 and TRBJ2-5; 7 positions match TRBD1. V shed 6 bases and J 3 bases; nucleotides not matched to a gene: 1. CDR1 and CDR2 (germline): MNHNS, SASEGT. The CDR3 has 12 residues. CDR3 in DNA: TGTGCCAGCAGCCAGGGGGAAGAGACCCAGTACTTC. Its protein product is CASSQGEETQYF.

The chain uses TRBV27 and TRBJ2-7; D is possibly TRBD2 (6 bases). The CDR3 spans 15 residues. V lost 4 bases and J 0 bases, leaving 13 bases between the germline ends. Looked up from germline, CDR1 is MNHEY and CDR2 is SMNVEV (reference sequence). CDR3 coding DNA: TGTGCCAGCAGTTCTCTCGGGACTTCCTCCTACGAGCAGTACTTC. Translation: CASSSLGTSSYEQYF.

The chain couples TRBV6-5 to TRBJ2-6; tentative D call: TRBD1 (5 bases). CDR3 length: 12 amino acids. CDR1 MNHEY and CDR2 SVGAGI come from the germline V gene. V was cut by 7 bases and J by 6 bases, with 7 bases left in between. CDR3 sequence reads: CASTGQANVLTF. The CDR3 DNA follows: TGTGCCAGCACCGGACAGGCCAACGTCCTGACTTTC.

V is TRBV11-3 and J is TRBJ1-1, with D uncertain. Trimming removed 0 bases at V and 3 bases at J, with 5 bases between. The CDR3 has 13 residues. CDR1 is SGHNT, CDR2 YENEEA, per germline. CDR3 sequence (DNA): TGTGCCAGCAGCTTAGAGAGCGACACTGAAGCTTTCTTT. Translating it yields CASSLESDTEAFF.

J is TRBJ1-5 and V is TRBV6-2 or TRBV6-3; 10 bases are shared with TRBD1. Germline assignment: CDR1 MNHEY and CDR2 SVGEGT. This CDR3 has 16 amino acids. The J segment lost 2 bases and the V segment lost 6 bases, leaving 7 bases of the junction unmatched. The CDR3 loop reads CASSRDRGIGNQPQHF. The CDR3 bases are TGTGCCAGCAGCCGGGACAGGGGTATAGGCAATCAGCCCCAGCATTTT.

The CDR3 is CASSPRTGVKEAFF. CDR3 DNA sequence: TGTGCCAGTAGTCCCAGGACAGGGGTCAAGGAAGCTTTCTTT. V gene TRBV19 combines with J gene TRBJ1-1; 9 nucleotides agree with TRBD1. There are 14 residues in the CDR3. With 5 bases clipped from V and 8 bases from J, the junction kept 9 bases outside the gene matches. Germline V gene lookup returns CDR1 LNHDA and CDR2 SQIVND (reference sequence).

The chain carries TRBV6-1 and TRBJ1-4, with D perhaps matching TRBD1 (6 bases). Germline V CDR1 and CDR2: MNHNS, SASEGT. V lost 1 base and J 5 bases, leaving 14 bases between the germline ends. This CDR3 is built from 16 residues. The CDR3 loop is CASSEGLGAANEKLFF. The CDR3 DNA reads TGTGCCAGCAGTGAAGGGTTGGGGGCTGCCAATGAAAAACTGTTTTTT.

A single count supports this clone. The gene calls are TRBV7-8 and TRBJ2-3, with a possible D match to TRBD2 (5 bases). CDR3 size: 12 residues. The V and J ends lost 5 bases and 4 bases respectively, with 7 bases between them. Per the germline V gene, CDR1 is SGHVS and CDR2 is FQNEAQ. CDR3 coding DNA: TGTGCCAGCAGCCCCGGGGCAGATACGCAGTATTTT. Protein: CASSPGADTQYF.

This sequence joins TRBV5-1 and TRBJ2-7; TRBD1 aligns across 11 bases. Germline lookup yields CDR1 SGHRS and CDR2 YFSETQ. J lost 7 bases, V lost 5 bases, and 5 bases had no gene match. The CDR3 consists of 13 residues. This chain's CDR3 is CASRDGDRGEQYF. The CDR3 DNA sequence: TGCGCCAGCAGAGATGGGGACAGGGGGGAGCAGTACTTC. Combining the CDR3 with reference TRBV5-1 and TRBJ2-7 gives the whole variable domain KAGVTQTPRYLIKTRGQQVTLSCSPISGHRSVSWYQQTPGQGLQFLFEYFSETQRNKGNFPGRFSGRQFSNSRSEMNVSTLELGDSALYLCASRDGDRGEQYFGPGTRLTVT.

V and J are TRBV29-1 and TRBJ2-5; possibly TRBD1 for D (6 bases). The CDR3 is made up of 12 amino acids. The V and J ends lost 7 bases and 4 bases respectively, with 13 bases between them. Germline-derived CDR1 and CDR2 are SQVTM and ANQGSEA. DNA for the CDR3: TGCAGCGCCTCCAGGGGACGAGAGACCCAGTACTTC. This encodes CSASRGRETQYF.

This clone has only one observation. The chain combines TRBV5-5 with TRBJ1-1; weak D call: TRBD1 (5 bases). CDR1 and CDR2 (germline): SGHKS, YYEKEE (reference sequence). With 2 bases removed from V and 7 bases from J, the gap between germline ends came to 9 bases. The CDR3 contains 12 residues. CDR3 region: CASSFTGFEAFF. CDR3 bases: TGTGCCAGCAGCTTTACAGGATTTGAAGCTTTCTTT.

The V gene is TRBV29-1, the J gene TRBJ2-6, with a weak D call TRBD1 (5 bases). V shed 6 bases and J shed 1 base, with 7 bases lying between them. In germline, CDR1 is SQVTM, CDR2 ANQGSEA. CDR3 length: 13 residues. The CDR3 is CSVGDSGANVLTF. CDR3 in DNA: TGCAGCGTAGGGGATTCTGGGGCCAACGTCCTGACTTTC.

CDR3 region: CASSRSRDSDSPLHF. In DNA form, the CDR3 reads TGTGCCAGCAGTCGAAGCCGGGACAGTGATTCACCCCTCCACTTT. The gene calls are TRBV6-5 and TRBJ1-6; 7 bases map to TRBD1. The CDR3 spans 15 residues. V lost 5 bases and J lost 8; bases outside the gene matches: 9. Germline CDR1 MNHEY, CDR2 SVGAGI.

The chain employs TRBV5-1 and TRBJ1-2; D is unresolved. The V gene lost 4 bases and the J gene lost 4 bases, with 5 bases spanning the gap. Per germline, CDR1 SGHRS and CDR2 YFSETQ. The CDR3 runs to 11 residues. CDR3 in DNA: TGCGCCAGCAGCGGCAGCTATGGCTACACCTTC. It codes for CASSGSYGYTF. Together with reference TRBV5-1 and TRBJ1-2, the CDR3 gives the full variable domain: KAGVTQTPRYLIKTRGQQVTLSCSPISGHRSVSWYQQTPGQGLQFLFEYFSETQRNKGNFPGRFSGRQFSNSRSEMNVSTLELGDSALYLCASSGSYGYTFGSGTRLTVV.

In this sample, this clone turned up once. The chain carries TRBV11-2 and TRBJ2-1; 13 positions match TRBD2. This CDR3 region has 15 residues. V trimming: 5 bases; J trimming: 6 bases; junction bases outside the gene matches: 4. Looked up from germline, CDR1 is SGHAT and CDR2 is FQNNGV. CDR3 loop: CASSPGLAGLNEQFF. DNA for the CDR3: TGTGCCAGCAGCCCGGGACTAGCGGGGCTCAATGAGCAGTTCTTC.

The CDR3 reads CAWWDRSTYEQYF. CDR3 DNA sequence: TGTGCCTGGTGGGACAGGTCGACCTACGAGCAGTACTTC. This sequence joins TRBV30 and TRBJ2-7, with 8 nucleotides matching TRBD1. The germline V gene encodes CDR1 GTSNPN and CDR2 SVGIG (reference sequence). The junction had 5 bases not matched to a gene; V was cut back by 5 bases and J by 2 bases. The CDR3 runs 13 residues.

The chain has TRBV7-8 and TRBJ1-6, with a possible D match to TRBD1 (5 bases). The CDR3 is 14 residues long. Per the germline V gene, CDR1 is SGHVS and CDR2 is FQNEAQ. V lost 5 bases and J 8 bases, leaving 13 bases between the germline ends. In nucleotides, the CDR3 is TGTGCCAGCAGCCAAAGGGGAAGGGATTCACCCCTCCACTTT. Its protein is CASSQRGRDSPLHF.

This clone has just one count. The chain employs TRBV6-5 and TRBJ1-5, with 11 bases fitting TRBD1. From germline, CDR1 is MNHEY and CDR2 SVGAGI. V was pared by 8 bases and J by 2 bases, with 5 bases of the junction left unmatched. The CDR3 loop spans 15 amino acids. CDR3 sequence (DNA): TGTGCCAGCCGGACAGGGGGCATAGGCAATCAGCCCCAGCATTTT. Encoded protein: CASRTGGIGNQPQHF.

The gene calls are TRBV19 and TRBJ2-2; 7 bases fit TRBD1. Germline CDR1 is LNHDA and CDR2 is SQIVND (reference sequence). Trimming removed 5 bases from V and 2 bases from J; junction bases left unmatched: 11. The length of the CDR3 is 17 residues. In DNA form, the CDR3 reads TGTGCCAGTAGTCCCTCACAGGGGCATATTAACACCGGGGAGCTGTTTTTT. It is translated as CASSPSQGHINTGELFF. Looking up the rest from reference TRBV19 and TRBJ2-2 gives the full variable domain: DGGITQSPKYLFRKEGQNVTLSCEQNLNHDAMYWYRQDPGQGLRLIYYSQIVNDFQKGDIAEGYSVSREKKESFPLTVTSAQKNPTAFYLCASSPSQGHINTGELFFGEGSRLTVL.

The chain carries TRBV6-5 and TRBJ2-1; D might be TRBD1 (6 bases). This CDR3 has 14 residues. Germline V lookup: CDR1 MNHEY, CDR2 SVGAGI. The germline V and J ends were trimmed by 6 bases and 4 bases, with 13 bases remaining between them. CDR3 residues: CASSVYQGYNEQFF. The CDR3 nucleotides are TGTGCCAGCAGCGTGTACCAGGGGTACAATGAGCAGTTCTTC.

J is TRBJ2-1 and V is TRBV10-3; TRBD2 might be the D (6 bases). This CDR3 has 16 residues. V was clipped by 0 bases and J by 0 bases, with 9 bases between them. Germline V gene data show CDR1 as ENHRY and CDR2 as SYGVKD. CDR3 residues: CAISESWRGSYNEQFF. The CDR3 region has the DNA TGTGCCATCAGTGAGTCGTGGCGGGGCTCCTACAATGAGCAGTTCTTC.

As DNA, the CDR3 is TGCGCCAGCAGCGACAGGGATAGGTTGGGCACTGAAGCTTTCTTT. Residues: CASSDRDRLGTEAFF. The chain is built from TRBV5-1 and TRBJ1-1, with 7 nucleotides matching TRBD1. Germline loops: CDR1 SGHRS, CDR2 YFSETQ. J lost 4 bases, V lost 4 bases, and 10 bases had no gene match. This CDR3 is 15 amino acids long.

The chain joins TRBV30 to TRBJ1-5; tentative D call: TRBD1 (5 bases). The CDR3 totals 17 residues. Germline CDR1 is GTSNPN and CDR2 is SVGIG (reference sequence). Deletions cut 3 bases from V and 3 bases from J, with 21 bases between. The CDR3 nucleotides read TGTGCCTGGAGATCGCGAGGACGGGGGGGGGACAATCAGCCCCAGCATTTT. Translation: CAWRSRGRGGDNQPQHF.

This clone was seen just once. The rearrangement uses TRBV7-8 and TRBJ1-1; D is undetermined. V was clipped by 5 bases and J by 1 base, with 11 bases between them. CDR3 length: 14 residues. Per the germline V gene, CDR1 is SGHVS and CDR2 is FQNEAQ. CDR3 sequence reads: CASSQSPGNTEAFF. The CDR3 DNA reads as TGTGCCAGCAGCCAGTCTCCAGGGAACACTGAAGCTTTCTTT.

J is TRBJ1-6 and V is TRBV11-2, with 8 nucleotides matching TRBD1. V shed 3 bases and J 13 bases; nucleotides not matched to a gene: 8. The CDR3 length is 14 residues. The germline V gene has CDR1 SGHAT and CDR2 FQNNGV. The CDR3 protein is CASSFGQGGFPLHF. The CDR3, as DNA: TGTGCCAGCAGCTTTGGACAGGGTGGATTTCCCCTCCACTTT.